These 24 T cell receptor beta chains share one sample of origin, sequenced in a study of Ad26.COV2.S vaccination and SARS-CoV-2 variants. The treatment is: 15 to 20 received Ad26.COV2.S at low or high dose, single or two shots; a few received placebo; per-sample allocation not given. The samples date from day 63 after the first vaccine or placebo injection. Method: immunoSEQ multiplex PCR; TCRdb's copy keeps in-frame clones and lacks some. The repertoire holds 400,000 to 450,000 clones, with about 92% as singletons. Sample: peripheral blood, taken in a trial of Ad26.COV2.S vaccine versus placebo. Receptors were obtained from a person aged 18 to 59 who received the Ad26.COV2.S COVID-19 vaccine or a placebo.

This chain joins TRBV11-3 and TRBJ2-7; 7 bases are a match to TRBD2. The CDR3 is 15 amino acids. CDR1 is SGHNT and CDR2 is YENEEA in the germline V gene. After removal of 1 base from V and 7 bases from J, the junction contained 10 bases not matched to a gene. Here the CDR3 reads CASSLGGTTKEEQYF. The CDR3 bases are TGTGCCAGCAGCTTAGGTGGGACTACCAAGGAAGAGCAGTACTTC.

The chain combines TRBV9 with TRBJ2-5; either TRBD1 or TRBD2 may fit D (5 bases each). The germline V and J ends were trimmed by 4 bases and 4 bases, with 17 bases remaining between them. Germline values: CDR1 SGDLS, CDR2 YYNGEE. This CDR3 has 15 residues. DNA for the CDR3: TGTGCCAGCAGCCCCCTAGGAGGTGGGGGAGAGACCCAGTACTTC. This encodes CASSPLGGGGETQYF.

This clone is a singleton in its sample. This chain connects TRBV6-5 to TRBJ1-2; possibly TRBD1 for D (5 bases). The V end was cut by 7 bases, the J end by 2 bases, with 14 bases between. The CDR3 extends over 14 amino acids. CDR1 MNHEY and CDR2 SVGAGI come from the germline V gene. CDR3 nucleotide sequence: TGTGCCAGCACTCGCTCGGGGGGGAACTATGGCTACACCTTC. This encodes CASTRSGGNYGYTF.

A single count supports this clone. The genes are TRBV28 and TRBJ1-5; 7 bases map to TRBD1. The V and J ends lost 7 bases and 5 bases, in that order; junction bases with no gene match: 8. The CDR3 runs to 14 residues. Germline CDR1 and CDR2: MDHEN and SYDVKM. For the CDR3, the DNA is TGTGCCAGCAACCCCGGACAGGCGGATCAGCCCCAGCATTTT. It yields the protein CASNPGQADQPQHF.

The CDR3 sequence: CSARTEETQYF. CDR3 DNA sequence: TGCAGTGCTAGGACGGAAGAGACCCAGTACTTC. The chain employs TRBV20-1 and TRBJ2-5; D gene uncertain. V was trimmed by 3 bases and J by 3 bases, leaving 5 bases between them. Germline loops: CDR1 DFQATT, CDR2 SNEGSKA (reference sequence). The CDR3 has 11 amino acids.

CDR3 amino acids: CASSIAILTLNYGYTF. The CDR3 nucleotides are TGTGCCAGTAGTATAGCCATATTGACCCTTAACTATGGCTACACCTTC. The V call is TRBV19, the J call TRBJ1-2; D uncertain. CDR1 is LNHDA and CDR2 is SQIVND in the germline V gene (reference sequence). The germline V and J ends were trimmed by 1 base and 1 base, with 13 bases remaining between them. This CDR3 has 16 amino acids.

The rearrangement joins TRBV15 to TRBJ1-2; 8 positions match TRBD1. V dropped 5 bases and J dropped 4; count of bases not matched to a gene: 12. The CDR3 contains 16 residues. CDR1 and CDR2 from the germline V gene are LNHNV and YYDKDF (reference sequence). For the CDR3, the DNA is TGTGCCACCAGCGGATCTTTGGACAGGGCCCCCTATGGCTACACCTTC. It specifies CATSGSLDRAPYGYTF.

The chain combines TRBV7-2 with TRBJ2-6; no definite D call. There are 16 residues in the CDR3. Germline V lookup: CDR1 SGHTA, CDR2 FQGNSA. V was trimmed by 2 bases and J by 0 bases, leaving 8 bases between them. DNA of the CDR3: TGTGCCAGCAGCTTAAACCTGCTCTCTGGGGCCAACGTCCTGACTTTC. It translates to CASSLNLLSGANVLTF.

As DNA, the CDR3 is TGTGCCAGCACTCGAATGACAGGGGCAGCTAATGAAAAACTGTTTTTT. Translated: CASTRMTGAANEKLFF. The chain couples TRBV19 to TRBJ1-4; TRBD1 agrees at 8 bases. Germline lookup yields CDR1 LNHDA and CDR2 SQIVND (reference sequence). V gave up 9 bases and J gave up 3 bases; unmatched junction bases: 12. This CDR3 spans 16 amino acids. Together with reference TRBV19 and TRBJ1-4, the CDR3 gives the full variable domain: DGGITQSPKYLFRKEGQNVTLSCEQNLNHDAMYWYRQDPGQGLRLIYYSQIVNDFQKGDIAEGYSVSREKKESFPLTVTSAQKNPTAFYLCASTRMTGAANEKLFFGSGTQLSVL.

CDR3 amino acids: CASSSRGPGNTIYF. CDR3 sequence (DNA): TGTGCCAGCAGCAGCAGGGGGCCTGGAAACACCATATATTTT. The chain combines TRBV5-4 with TRBJ1-3; 8 positions agree with TRBD1. V lost 4 bases, J lost 2 bases, and 2 bases stayed unmatched. The CDR3 consists of 14 residues. Germline CDR1 SGHNT, CDR2 YYREEE (reference sequence).

Details on this clone: The identical CDR3 is also encoded by other nucleotide sequences in the sample. This sequence joins TRBV27 and TRBJ2-7; 8 bases map to TRBD2. The V gene end was trimmed by 0 bases and the J gene end by 1 base; junction bases not matched to a gene: 2. The CDR3 contains 15 residues. Looked up from germline, CDR1 is MNHEY and CDR2 is SMNVEV (reference sequence). The CDR3 DNA is TGTGCCAGCAGTTTATCGTCGGGAGGGTCCTACGAGCAGTACTTC. It encodes CASSLSSGGSYEQYF.

In its sample, this clone was seen a few times. The chain uses TRBV4-3 and TRBJ2-1; TRBD2 is a possible D gene (6 bases). Germline lookup yields CDR1 LGHNA and CDR2 YSLEER. The CDR3 totals 17 residues. Trimming cost V 0 bases and J 2 bases, with 14 bases left between them. In DNA form, the CDR3 reads TGCGCCAGCAGCCAAGATGGCAGCGGGTCTCCCTACAATGAGCAGTTCTTC. Translation gives CASSQDGSGSPYNEQFF.

V and J are TRBV19 and TRBJ2-7; D is ambiguous. V dropped 3 bases and J dropped 2 bases, with 20 bases sitting between them. Germline V CDR1 and CDR2: LNHDA, SQIVND (reference sequence). CDR3 length equals 17 residues. This chain's CDR3 is CASSISGPVPKPYEQYF. CDR3 DNA: TGTGCCAGTAGTATCTCGGGCCCAGTGCCCAAACCCTACGAGCAGTACTTC.

The V call is TRBV5-5, the J call TRBJ2-3; 7 nucleotides agree with TRBD1. Germline CDR1 reads SGHKS; CDR2 reads YYEKEE (reference sequence). Germline trimming cut 4 bases from V and 0 bases from J; bases unmatched to any gene: 5. The CDR3 covers 15 residues. The CDR3 reads CASSRQGLSTDTQYF. The DNA of the CDR3 is TGTGCCAGCAGCCGACAGGGCCTTAGCACAGATACGCAGTATTTT.

The V call is TRBV7-6, the J call TRBJ1-3; D not certain. The CDR3 spans 14 residues. Germline loops: CDR1 SGHVS, CDR2 FNYEAQ. Deletions cut 0 bases from V and 7 bases from J, with 10 bases between. CDR3 coding DNA: TGTGCCAGCAGCTTAGCGACCGGGGTCAACACCATATATTTT. Translating gives CASSLATGVNTIYF.

The J gene is TRBJ1-5, the V gene TRBV5-8; D is undetermined. The CDR3 consists of 14 residues. V lost 0 bases, J lost 7 bases, and 11 bases lay in between. Germline CDR1 reads SGHTS; CDR2 reads YDEGEE. Here the CDR3 DNA reads TGTGCCAGCAGCTTGGGTCTGGGTAGGCAGCCCCAGCATTTT. Translating gives CASSLGLGRQPQHF.

This clone was picked up one time. This rearrangement joins TRBV6-5 to TRBJ2-1; TRBD2 is a possible D gene (7 bases). The CDR3 is 11 residues long. Germline V lookup: CDR1 MNHEY, CDR2 SVGAGI. Trimming stripped 6 bases from V and 13 bases from J, with 13 bases between. The CDR3 sequence is CASSQGGDQFF. The CDR3 DNA reads as TGTGCCAGCAGCCAAGGGGGGGACCAGTTCTTC.

The chain uses TRBV10-3 and TRBJ2-2; 9 bases are shared with TRBD2. V shed 8 bases, J shed 1 base, and the junction held 8 bases outside the gene matches. This CDR3 has 16 amino acids. Per germline, CDR1 ENHRY and CDR2 SYGVKD. CDR3 DNA: TGTGCCATCGCCTCCGGGACTAGCAGGAACACCGGGGAGCTGTTTTTT. It is translated as CAIASGTSRNTGELFF.

The J gene is TRBJ2-5, the V gene TRBV30; D not certain. The germline V and J ends were trimmed by 0 bases and 1 base, with 3 bases remaining between them. Germline CDR1 and CDR2: GTSNPN and SVGIG (reference sequence). The CDR3 contains 12 residues. This chain's CDR3 is CAWSVSQETQYF. The CDR3 nucleotides are TGTGCCTGGAGTGTCAGCCAAGAGACCCAGTACTTC.

This chain uses TRBV19 with TRBJ1-2, with 7 bases fitting TRBD1. CDR3 size: 13 residues. J was trimmed by 2 bases and V by 6 bases; bases with no gene match: 3. CDR1 LNHDA and CDR2 SQIVND come from the germline V gene (reference sequence). In DNA form, the CDR3 reads TGTGCCAGTAGGACAGGGACCAACTATGGCTACACCTTC. This sequence encodes CASRTGTNYGYTF.

The CDR3 protein is CASSSGRPSTDTQYF. CDR3 sequence (DNA): TGCGCCAGCAGCTCGGGACGGCCGAGCACAGATACGCAGTATTTT. The gene calls are TRBV5-1 and TRBJ2-3; perhaps D is TRBD1 or TRBD2 (5 bases each). This CDR3 is 15 amino acids long. Between the trimmed V and J ends, which lost 3 bases and 0 bases, there was a span of 11 bases. Germline values: CDR1 SGHRS, CDR2 YFSETQ.

As DNA, the CDR3 is TGTGCCACCAAGGCGGGTGGGCCCAATATGAACACTGAAGCTTTCTTT. As protein: CATKAGGPNMNTEAFF. This chain links TRBV10-3 with TRBJ1-1; D uncertain. The CDR3 has 16 residues. V shed 10 bases and J shed 0 bases, with 21 bases lying between them. Germline V CDR1 and CDR2: ENHRY, SYGVKD.

The rearrangement uses TRBV6-2 or TRBV6-3 and TRBJ2-3; D not certain. From germline, CDR1 is MNHEY and CDR2 SVGEGT. There are 15 residues in the CDR3. The germline V and J ends were trimmed by 2 bases and 7 bases, with 16 bases remaining between them. In nucleotides, the CDR3 is TGTGCCAGCAGTTACATAGATTCCAGGATTAATACGCAGTATTTT. Its protein product is CASSYIDSRINTQYF.

CDR3 nucleotide sequence: TGTGCCAGCAGCCACAACACTGAAGCTTTCTTT. It specifies CASSHNTEAFF. The chain combines TRBV12-3 or TRBV12-4 with TRBJ1-1; D is unclear. The CDR3 is 11 amino acids. The V end was cut by 6 bases, the J end by 2 bases, with 4 bases between.